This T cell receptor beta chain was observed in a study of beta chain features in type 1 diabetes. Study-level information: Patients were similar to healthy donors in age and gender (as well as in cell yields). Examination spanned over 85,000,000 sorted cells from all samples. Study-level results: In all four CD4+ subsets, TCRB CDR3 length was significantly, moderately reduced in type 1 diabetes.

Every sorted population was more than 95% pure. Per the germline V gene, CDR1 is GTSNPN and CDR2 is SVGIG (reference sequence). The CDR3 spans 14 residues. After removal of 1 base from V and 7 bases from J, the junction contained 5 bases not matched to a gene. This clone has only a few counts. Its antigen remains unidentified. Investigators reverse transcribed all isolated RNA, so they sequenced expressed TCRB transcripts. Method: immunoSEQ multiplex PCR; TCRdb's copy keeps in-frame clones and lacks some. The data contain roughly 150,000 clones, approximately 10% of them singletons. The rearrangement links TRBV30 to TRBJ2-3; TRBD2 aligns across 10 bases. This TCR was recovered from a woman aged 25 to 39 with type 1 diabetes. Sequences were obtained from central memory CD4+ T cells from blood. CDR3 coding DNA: TGTGCCTGGAGTGAACCGGGACTAGCGAATACGCAGTATTTT. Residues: CAWSEPGLANTQYF.